The 23 T cell receptor beta chains presented below share a single source sample, sequenced in a study of vaccination effects on CD4 cells after COVID-19. These receptors have no identified antigens. Assay: immunoSEQ multiplex PCR; the TCRdb copy retains only in-frame clones and omits some. The data show over 45,000 clones, roughly two thirds seen once. Expansion of antigen-specific CD4+ T cells with viral peptide pools was carried out by the ViraFEST assay before sequencing. CD4+ T cells were isolated after about nine days of culture. Previously uninfected by SARS-CoV-2, the vaccine recipients also showed negative nucleocapsid antibodies. Here the sequenced sample was CD4+ T cells from PBMCs cultured with SARS-CoV-2 spike peptides, taken before COVID-19 vaccination. The origin of the receptors is a human donor who received a COVID-19 vaccine.

The chain combines TRBV27 with TRBJ1-6; no definite D call. Trimming took 2 bases from V and 0 from J, leaving 11 bases between them. From germline, CDR1 is MNHEY and CDR2 SMNVEV (reference sequence). The CDR3 has 17 amino acids. CDR3 coding DNA: TGTGCCAGCAGTTTACGGCAGCCCAGCTCCTATAATTCACCCCTCCACTTT. Its translation is CASSLRQPSSYNSPLHF.

The genes are TRBV29-1 and TRBJ1-2; D is unresolved. The CDR3 loop spans 12 amino acids. CDR1 is SQVTM, CDR2 ANQGSEA, per germline. V was pared by 7 bases and J by 0 bases, with 9 bases between. The CDR3: CSASTANYGYTF. DNA for the CDR3: TGCAGCGCCTCGACGGCTAACTATGGCTACACCTTC.

This clone showed up just a few times. The chain employs TRBV4-1 and TRBJ1-5; D may be TRBD1 (6 bases). The CDR3 runs 17 residues. V lost 6 bases and J 1 base, leaving 19 bases between the germline ends. Germline V gene data show CDR1 as MGHRA and CDR2 as YSYEKL. The CDR3 DNA reads as TGCGCCAGCAGTTACAGGGAGATGGGTGGAAGCAATCAGCCCCAGCATTTT. This gives the protein CASSYREMGGSNQPQHF.

The chain joins TRBV3-1 (or the pseudogene TRBV3-2) to TRBJ2-7, with 7 positions matching TRBD1. Germline CDR1 is LGHDT and CDR2 is YNNKEL (reference sequence). V lost 4 bases to trimming and J lost 1 base; unmatched junction nucleotides: 4. This CDR3 contains 14 residues. The CDR3 bases are TGTGCCAGCAGCCGTATGGACAGGTCCTACGAGCAGTACTTC. Encoded protein: CASSRMDRSYEQYF.

The chain joins TRBV10-3 to TRBJ1-1; D remains unclear. Germline V gene sequence: CDR1 ENHRY, CDR2 SYGVKD. Trimming left V 3 bases short and J 4 bases short, with 9 bases between. The CDR3 length is 13 residues. The CDR3 spells CAISEEGFTEAFF. The CDR3 DNA reads as TGTGCCATCAGTGAAGAAGGGTTCACTGAAGCTTTCTTT.

V and J are TRBV18 and TRBJ2-7; D might be TRBD1 (6 bases). Per the germline V gene, CDR1 is KGHSH and CDR2 is LQKENI. This CDR3 is 14 amino acids long. With 3 bases removed from V and 2 bases from J, the gap between germline ends came to 11 bases. CDR3 in amino acids: CASSPQGLPYEQYF. CDR3 coding DNA: TGTGCCAGCTCACCCCAGGGGTTACCCTACGAGCAGTACTTC.

The chain joins TRBV6-5 to TRBJ2-1; no reliable D call. Germline assignment: CDR1 MNHEY and CDR2 SVGAGI. This CDR3 has 11 amino acids. V was clipped by 2 bases and J by 9 bases, with 5 bases between them. The CDR3: CASSYRAEQFF. The CDR3 DNA reads TGTGCCAGCAGTTACAGGGCTGAGCAGTTCTTC.

For this clone: The junction and the germline gene differ at one end; a read error may be behind it. The same CDR3 also results from other DNA sequences found in this sample. The chain recombines TRBV3-1 (or the pseudogene TRBV3-2) with TRBJ1-2; D might be TRBD1 (5 bases). This CDR3 is built from 12 residues. The germline V gene encodes CDR1 LGHDT and CDR2 YNNKEL (reference sequence). CDR3 nucleotide sequence: TGTGCCAGCGGCTCTGGGGGGTATGGCTATACCTTC. Amino acid sequence: CASGSGGYGYTF.

The chain is built from TRBV5-5 and TRBJ2-5; 10 nucleotides agree with TRBD2. Trimming cost V 4 bases and J 0 bases; bases outside gene matches: 6. The V gene's germline CDR1 is SGHKS and CDR2 YYEKEE (reference sequence). The CDR3 totals 16 residues. The CDR3 reads CASSAGTSANQETQYF. The CDR3, as DNA: TGTGCCAGCAGCGCCGGGACTAGCGCCAACCAAGAGACCCAGTACTTC.

In its sample, this clone was seen once. The J gene is TRBJ1-1, the V gene TRBV3-1 (or the pseudogene TRBV3-2); unclear D gene. CDR3 length: 11 amino acids. Germline-derived CDR1 and CDR2 are LGHDT and YNNKEL (reference sequence). Trimming took 1 base from V and 6 from J, leaving 3 bases between them. Written as DNA, the CDR3 is TGTGCCAGCAGCCAAGGATCTGAAGCTTTCTTT. It codes for CASSQGSEAFF.

The V gene is TRBV6-1, the J gene TRBJ1-3, with D uncertain. Germline CDR1 reads MNHNS; CDR2 reads SASEGT. Trimming shortened V by 2 bases and J by 0 bases, and 2 bases separated the two germline ends. This CDR3 is 13 amino acids long. The CDR3 loop reads CASSETSGNTIYF. The CDR3, as DNA: TGTGCCAGCAGTGAAACCTCTGGAAACACCATATATTTT.

The V gene is TRBV15, the J gene TRBJ2-3, with 9 bases that match TRBD2. The length of the CDR3 is 17 residues. Germline CDR1 is LNHNV and CDR2 is YYDKDF (reference sequence). The V gene end was trimmed by 0 bases and the J gene end by 4 bases; junction bases not matched to a gene: 8. The CDR3 DNA sequence: TGTGCCACCAGCAGAGATCGGCGGGGGGGCCAGCCAGATACGCAGTATTTT. This translates into CATSRDRRGGQPDTQYF.

This chain uses TRBV5-1 with TRBJ2-2; a possible D gene is TRBD2 (7 bases). Germline V gives CDR1 SGHRS, CDR2 YFSETQ. V gave up 7 bases and J gave up 0 bases, with 10 bases separating them. This CDR3 has 14 amino acids. The CDR3 nucleotides read TGCGCCAGCGAGGGGGGGCCGAACACCGGGGAGCTGTTTTTT. This sequence encodes CASEGGPNTGELFF.

This clone showed up just a few times. The CDR3 reads CASRVQGMNTEAFF. The CDR3 DNA sequence: TGTGCCAGCAGAGTACAGGGGATGAACACTGAAGCTTTCTTT. The rearrangement uses TRBV6-5 and TRBJ1-1; 7 bases fit TRBD1. This CDR3 region has 14 residues. Trimming cost V 6 bases and J 0 bases; bases outside gene matches: 4. Looked up from germline, CDR1 is MNHEY and CDR2 is SVGAGI.

The chain recombines TRBV7-3 with TRBJ1-1, with 8 bases that match TRBD1. Germline CDR1 reads SGHTA; CDR2 reads FQGTGA. This CDR3 is 14 amino acids long. Trimming removed 4 bases from V and 1 base from J; junction bases left unmatched: 2. Written as DNA, the CDR3 is TGTGCCAGCAGCTCAGGGACAGGGAACACTGAAGCTTTCTTT. Protein: CASSSGTGNTEAFF.

CDR3 loop: CASSQSQQTGFEQYF. As DNA, the CDR3 is TGCGCCAGCAGTCAATCGCAACAGACAGGGTTCGAGCAGTACTTC. The chain is built from TRBV23-1 and TRBJ2-7; TRBD1 agrees at 7 bases. TRBV23-1 falls under the ORF class, with uncertain function. The CDR3 has 15 amino acids. The junction had 8 bases not matched to a gene; V was cut back by 0 bases and J by 6 bases.

V usage is TRBV6-5 and J usage is TRBJ1-2, with 8 bases that match TRBD1. The CDR3 extends over 12 amino acids. Germline lookup yields CDR1 MNHEY and CDR2 SVGAGI. The junction had 4 bases not matched to a gene; V was cut back by 11 bases and J by 2 bases. This chain's CDR3 is CAGRQGNYGYTF. CDR3 DNA sequence: TGTGCCGGTAGACAGGGGAACTATGGCTACACCTTC.

This clone was seen just once. The chain has TRBV6-5 and TRBJ1-4; D is unclear. The CDR3 consists of 14 residues. Germline V gene lookup returns CDR1 MNHEY and CDR2 SVGAGI. V was clipped by 0 bases and J by 8 bases, with 10 bases between them. The CDR3 protein is CASSYSGPTEKLFF. The CDR3 region has the DNA TGTGCCAGCAGTTACTCCGGCCCTACAGAAAAACTGTTTTTT.

A few counts support this clone. The chain combines TRBV27 with TRBJ2-7; D may be TRBD1 or TRBD2 (5 bases each). Trimming stripped 2 bases from V and 8 bases from J, with 22 bases between. The CDR3 is 16 amino acids. Germline CDR1 and CDR2: MNHEY and SMNVEV (reference sequence). The CDR3 DNA reads as TGTGCCAGCAGTTTAATTGTCGGGGCAGGGCCCAAAAAGCAGTACTTC. This gives the protein CASSLIVGAGPKKQYF.

The chain couples TRBV7-2 to TRBJ2-1, with D perhaps TRBD1 (6 bases). The CDR3 extends over 13 amino acids. The V gene's germline CDR1 is SGHTA and CDR2 FQGNSA. Deletions cut 2 bases from V and 9 bases from J, with 11 bases between. In nucleotides, the CDR3 is TGTGCCAGCAGCTTACAGGGGCCGGGTGAGCAGTTCTTC. Translating gives CASSLQGPGEQFF.

This sequence joins TRBV7-2 and TRBJ2-1; D call uncertain. The V and J ends lost 5 bases and 5 bases respectively, with 13 bases between them. In germline, CDR1 is SGHTA, CDR2 FQGNSA. The length of the CDR3 is 14 residues. In nucleotides, the CDR3 is TGTGCCAGCAGCCTTACAGAGGCGCACAATGAGCAGTTCTTC. Translating it yields CASSLTEAHNEQFF. The full variable domain, its missing parts supplied by reference TRBV7-2 and TRBJ2-1, is GAGVSQSPSNKVTEKGKDVELRCDPISGHTALYWYRQSLGQGLEFLIYFQGNSAPDKSGLPSDRFSAERTGGSVSTLTIQRTQQEDSAVYLCASSLTEAHNEQFFGPGTRLTVL.

This clone came up a few times. This chain links TRBV18 with TRBJ1-1; tentatively, D is TRBD1 (6 bases). V was pared by 2 bases and J by 11 bases, with 18 bases between. Looked up from germline, CDR1 is KGHSH and CDR2 is LQKENI. This CDR3 region has 14 residues. The CDR3: CASSPSGGLSEAFF. In nucleotides, the CDR3 is TGTGCCAGCTCACCATCGGGGGGCCTTTCCGAGGCTTTCTTT.

The chain links TRBV30 to TRBJ1-6; D is uncertain. Germline V gene sequence: CDR1 GTSNPN, CDR2 SVGIG (reference sequence). This CDR3 contains 15 residues. Trimming cost V 0 bases and J 5 bases, with 11 bases left between them. The CDR3: CAWSVLRGDNSPLHF. As DNA, the CDR3 is TGTGCCTGGAGTGTACTGCGAGGAGATAATTCACCCCTCCACTTT.